One and the same sample provided the 10 T cell receptor beta chains below, sequenced in a study of blood T cell repertoires in COVID-19. Libraries were prepared by immunoSEQ multiplex PCR; TCRdb keeps only in-frame clonotypes and omits some of them. The sample shows some 140,000 clones, around four fifths of them seen only once. The sample consisted of peripheral blood. The receptors derive from an older man with acute or convalescent COVID-19.

This chain links TRBV6-5 with TRBJ2-7; TRBD2 agrees at 11 bases. J gave up 7 bases and V 6 bases, and 5 bases lay outside the gene matches. Germline V gene lookup returns CDR1 MNHEY and CDR2 SVGAGI. The CDR3 covers 13 residues. The CDR3 DNA follows: TGTGCCAGCAGGCGTAGCGGGGGGGGTGAGCAGTACTTC. This translates into CASRRSGGGEQYF.

The chain links TRBV21-1 to TRBJ1-2; the table's D gene call, TRBD1, was not cross checked with the DNA. TRBV21-1 has pseudogene status. The length of the CDR3 is 19 residues. The CDR3 DNA is TGTGCCAGCAGCAACGCCGTCGGGGACAGGGTTCCTCCTTACTATGGCTACACCTTC. Translation gives CASSNAVGDRVPPYYGYTF.

The chain combines TRBV6-6 with TRBJ2-7; D possibly corresponds to TRBD2 (6 bases). The CDR3 covers 15 residues. Germline values: CDR1 MNHNY, CDR2 SVGAGI (reference sequence). V lost 0 bases and J 7 bases, leaving 16 bases between the germline ends. The CDR3 region is CASSYSIGRAGEQYF. The CDR3 nucleotides read TGTGCCAGCAGTTACTCAATCGGCAGGGCGGGGGAGCAGTACTTC.

This clone showed up just a few times. V is TRBV7-2 and J is TRBJ1-2; 10 bases align to TRBD1. After removal of 1 base from V and 3 bases from J, the junction contained 11 bases not matched to a gene. This CDR3 has 18 residues. Germline CDR1 SGHTA, CDR2 FQGNSA. For the CDR3, the DNA is TGTGCCAGCAGCTTAGTGGCGGGGGGGACAGGGGTAGACTATGGCTACACCTTC. Its protein is CASSLVAGGTGVDYGYTF.

This clone was counted once. V usage is TRBV2 and J usage is TRBJ1-2, with D uncertain. V shed 8 bases and J shed 4 bases, with 11 bases lying between them. Germline CDR1 is SNHLY and CDR2 is FYNNEI. This CDR3 comprises 12 residues. The CDR3 sequence: CASSEGLYGYTF. CDR3 DNA: TGTGCCAGCTCCGAGGGTCTCTATGGCTACACCTTC.

This chain uses TRBV7-9 with TRBJ1-1; D possibly corresponds to TRBD1 (6 bases). The CDR3 has 13 residues. The germline gives CDR1 SEHNR, CDR2 FQNEAQ (reference sequence). V lost 4 bases and J lost 2, with 8 bases in between. CDR3 residues: CASSSQGNTEAFF. CDR3 DNA: TGTGCCAGCAGCTCACAGGGTAACACTGAAGCTTTCTTT.

The chain recombines TRBV12-3 or TRBV12-4 with TRBJ1-2; TRBD1 matches 7 bases. V was pared by 6 bases and J by 5 bases, with 6 bases of the junction left unmatched. This CDR3 has 13 residues. Written as DNA, the CDR3 is TGTGCCAGCAGACCGACAGGGCTTTATGGCTACACCTTC. It translates to CASRPTGLYGYTF.

The rearrangement joins TRBV5-1 to TRBJ2-3, with D possibly TRBD1 on 5 matching bases. This CDR3 is built from 15 residues. Germline loops: CDR1 SGHRS, CDR2 YFSETQ. V lost 5 bases, J lost 2 bases, and 15 bases lay in between. CDR3 DNA: TGCGCCAGCAGTTATGGACAAGGGGCCACAGATACGCAGTATTTT. The encoded protein is CASSYGQGATDTQYF. Full variable domain (rest looked up from reference TRBV5-1 and TRBJ2-3): KAGVTQTPRYLIKTRGQQVTLSCSPISGHRSVSWYQQTPGQGLQFLFEYFSETQRNKGNFPGRFSGRQFSNSRSEMNVSTLELGDSALYLCASSYGQGATDTQYFGPGTRLTVL.

The chain links TRBV19 to TRBJ1-2; 8 nucleotides align to TRBD1. CDR3 length equals 13 residues. The trim removed 6 bases at V and 2 bases at J, leaving 2 bases unmatched. Germline lookup yields CDR1 LNHDA and CDR2 SQIVND (reference sequence). This chain's CDR3 is CASSRTGNYGYTF. The CDR3 DNA reads as TGTGCCAGTAGCAGGACAGGGAACTATGGCTACACCTTC.

The V gene is TRBV6-6, the J gene TRBJ1-2; D remains ambiguous. V shed 6 bases and J shed 8 bases, with 19 bases lying between them. The germline CDR1 and CDR2 sequences are MNHNY and SVGAGI (reference sequence). The CDR3 contains 14 residues. The CDR3 is CASSDYQAFGGYTF. DNA for the CDR3: TGTGCCAGCAGCGACTACCAGGCTTTTGGGGGCTACACCTTC.